The 7 T cell receptor beta chains listed next were all sequenced from one sample in a study of cytomegalovirus exposure and HLA in healthy donors. PCR employed 60 Vbeta and 13 Jbeta primers. TCRdb keeps only in-frame clones here, not all; method: immunoSEQ multiplex PCR. The sample contains around 150,000 clones, approximately 77% of which appear only once. The sequenced material came from PBMCs. The receptors come from a man younger than 45 in good health and CMV-seronegative.

This chain connects TRBV6-1 to TRBJ2-1; D uncertain. Germline values: CDR1 MNHNS, CDR2 SASEGT. Deletions cut 7 bases from V and 4 bases from J, with 8 bases between. There are 12 residues in the CDR3. This CDR3 reads CASIVGYNEQFF. The CDR3 DNA reads as TGTGCCAGCATTGTCGGGTACAATGAGCAGTTCTTC.

The chain links TRBV2 to TRBJ1-3; D gene ambiguous. This CDR3 is built from 13 residues. Germline values: CDR1 SNHLY, CDR2 FYNNEI. Trimming removed 7 bases at V and 0 bases at J, with 7 bases between. The CDR3 nucleotides are TGTGCCAGCACTAGCGACTCTGGAAACACCATATATTTT. Residues: CASTSDSGNTIYF.

The chain has TRBV30 and TRBJ2-3, with 8 bases aligning to TRBD1. After removal of 3 bases from V and 5 bases from J, the junction contained 10 bases not matched to a gene. Germline CDR1 reads GTSNPN; CDR2 reads SVGIG (reference sequence). This CDR3 has 15 amino acids. The CDR3 sequence is CAWRDRDSTRDTQYF. The CDR3 bases are TGTGCCTGGAGGGACAGGGATTCAACAAGAGATACGCAGTATTTT. The variable domain in full, with the rest retrieved from reference TRBV30 and TRBJ2-3, is SQTIHQWPATLVQPVGSPLSLECTVEGTSNPNLYWYRQAAGRGLQLLFYSVGIGQISSEVPQNLSASRPQDRQFILSSKKLLLSDSGFYLCAWRDRDSTRDTQYFGPGTRLTVL.

This clone was picked up one time. The gene calls are TRBV18 and TRBJ2-7; no clear D. The CDR3 consists of 14 residues. Germline CDR1 and CDR2: KGHSH and LQKENI. V was clipped by 2 bases and J by 0 bases, with 8 bases between them. The DNA of the CDR3 is TGTGCCAGCTCACCAGGTAGAAACTCCTACGAGCAGTACTTC. Its translation: CASSPGRNSYEQYF.

V is TRBV30 and J is TRBJ2-7; D ambiguous. Per germline, CDR1 GTSNPN and CDR2 SVGIG (reference sequence). The CDR3 is 12 residues long. V dropped 3 bases and J dropped 7 bases, with 13 bases sitting between them. Here the CDR3 reads CAWSPTNLEQYF. DNA for the CDR3: TGTGCCTGGAGCCCTACTAATTTAGAGCAGTACTTC.

This sequence joins TRBV5-1 and TRBJ2-5; 7 bases are shared with TRBD1. Per germline, CDR1 SGHRS and CDR2 YFSETQ. This CDR3 is 13 amino acids long. J gave up 4 bases and V 4 bases, and 4 bases lay outside the gene matches. CDR3 sequence reads: CASSLTGPETQYF. The CDR3 DNA reads as TGCGCCAGCAGCCTGACAGGGCCAGAGACCCAGTACTTC.

The chain employs TRBV5-6 and TRBJ2-1; 13 bases fit TRBD2. The CDR3 contains 17 residues. Germline trimming cut 4 bases from V and 7 bases from J; bases unmatched to any gene: 11. From germline, CDR1 is SGHDT and CDR2 YYEEEE. CDR3 sequence (DNA): TGTGCCAGCAGCCTGGGACTAGCGGGAACTGCTTGGAATGAGCAGTTCTTC. This encodes CASSLGLAGTAWNEQFF.